This TCR beta chain appears in the sequencing data of a study of blood T cells in healthy people across ages (dated by TCRdb to the mid-2010s). In terms of the full investigation: In model experiments, roughly one uniquely barcoded TCR beta cDNA molecule per two T cells was captured by template switching. The study measured age-related changes in TCR beta repertoire diversity using deep sequencing normalized with unique cDNA molecular identifiers. Donors were grouped into four age groups: young (average 16 years), middle-aged (over 35), aged (around 60) and long-lived (just over 80). For two donors (one aged 18 to 30 and one aged 80 or older), the study analyzed two additional independent replicas of 1 million unique cDNA reads from the same blood draw. To avoid experimental bias, donors of different ages were spread randomly across the sequencing lanes. On the study overall, not on this receptor specifically: Compared with the aged group, the long-lived group had more naive CD4+ T cells, fewer expanded clones and increased TCR diversity, a pattern suggesting age selection. Since profiling was done on bulk unsorted PBMCs, naive and antigen-experienced compartments could not be conclusively compared. Because the CMV infection status of the donors was unknown, age-related changes in expanded clonotypes may potentially have been confounded. Estimates of total diversity from one million sequenced T cells were regarded as lower bounds and underestimates. Observed TCR beta diversity per million T cells fell roughly linearly with age, and a significant reduction was already apparent by age about 38. Observed TCR beta diversity correlated strongly with the percentage of naive T cells measured by flow cytometry.

There are 13 amino acids in the CDR3, from cysteine to phenylalanine inclusive. Of all the DNA, just the CDR3 is kept, 39 bases in frame from base 1. Taken from the germline V gene, the CDR1 and CDR2 loops are SGHRS and YFSETQ. This clonotype was detected only a few times. It has no known antigen specificity. No quality values exist for individual bases; no much larger clone is one base distant. Donors were under 40 systemically healthy Caucasian individuals from Russia aged about 6 to 100 years. Each donor gave 8 to 10 milliliters of peripheral blood, drawn into EDTA-treated Vacutainer tubes. Ficoll-Paque density-gradient centrifugation was used to isolate PBMCs, with at least 6.5 million per sample. Trizol reagent was used to extract total RNA from the PBMCs, yielding at least 6 micrograms per sample. The percentages of naive CD45RAhigh/CD27high T cells were determined by flow cytometry on a PBMC aliquot from every donor.

Libraries were prepared through 5' RACE. Sequencing was performed on an Illumina HiSeq 2500. A second PCR of roughly 7 to 12 cycles was run with a J-beta primer mix and a sample-barcoded 5' primer. A template-switch 5' adaptor carrying 12 random nucleotides introduced a unique molecular identifier onto each TCR beta cDNA molecule. Each sample yielded at least 2.5 million CDR3-containing paired-end reads. All of the RNA was converted into first-strand cDNA using the Mint cDNA synthesis kit, with a TRBC-specific oligonucleotide serving as the primer. All cDNA was treated with uracil-DNA glycosylase and then went through a first 18-cycle PCR with the universal primers M1SS and BC2_uni_R. Regarding the original processing steps: Each sample was normalized by randomly selecting 1 million high-quality reads, each carrying a distinct molecular identifier. Reads with shared molecular identifiers were discarded instead of being binned into consensus sequences. MiTCR, with a Q25 quality threshold and the strictest error-elimination algorithm, was used for CDR3 identification, clonotype clustering and error correction. A nonparametric unseen species model using Euler transformation provided a lower-bound estimate of total TCR beta diversity. TCRdb's own reprocessing of the public reads used fastp at Q25 and MiXCR and kept productive beta chains. Merged by CDR3 protein, the rows form single entries marked with the most common genes and DNA. TCRdb's processing, not the authors', yielded these V and J calls. This sample lists about a million distinct CDR3 sequences; 45% to 50% were detected once. Around 15% of the sample is taken by the ten largest.

Rearrangement joined TRBV5-1 to TRBJ2-5; the D gene is unclear. The DNA end favors TRBJ2-7, so the J call may be wrong. This receptor was taken from a man in his thirties or forties in good health. Material: blood. The CDR3 corresponds to CASSTGWGYEQYF. DNA sequence: TGCGCCAGCAGCACCGGGTGGGGCTACGAGCAGTACTTC.